Presented here are 23 T cell receptor beta chains from one specimen sequenced in a study of T-cell memory formation after mild COVID-19. From the 5' RACE reads, TCRdb called clonotypes with MiXCR, one entry per CDR3 protein. The sample records 270,000 or so distinct CDR3 sequences, over 15% being singletons. Specimen: PBMCs or a T cell subset sorted from them (not recorded which). These receptors came from a man between 18 and 35 years old who had mild COVID-19 (a few samples of this study predate the infection). Cell type and time point are not known.

V is TRBV11-3 and J is TRBJ2-2, with TRBD1 matching 9 bases. This CDR3 has 15 amino acids. Germline V lookup: CDR1 SGHNT, CDR2 YENEEA. The J segment lost 6 bases and the V segment lost 6 bases, leaving 8 bases of the junction unmatched. The CDR3 spells CASSSGDRVSGELFF. CDR3 nucleotides: TGTGCCAGCAGTTCCGGGGACAGGGTCTCCGGGGAGCTGTTTTTT.

This chain joins TRBV9 and TRBJ1-1; no firm D call. Germline lookup yields CDR1 SGDLS and CDR2 YYNGEE. V was trimmed by 0 bases and J by 4 bases, leaving 10 bases between them. The CDR3 has 14 amino acids. This CDR3 reads CASSVEVESTEAFF. The CDR3 nucleotides are TGTGCCAGCAGCGTAGAGGTCGAGTCCACTGAAGCTTTCTTT.

The table lists this clonotype with a few counts. V gene TRBV7-9 combines with J gene TRBJ2-1; 10 bases fit TRBD1. J was trimmed by 6 bases and V by 4 bases; bases with no gene match: 18. This CDR3 is built from 19 residues. Germline V gene lookup returns CDR1 SEHNR and CDR2 FQNEAQ (reference sequence). The CDR3 sequence is CASSWPGVTGGDGGNEQFF. The CDR3 DNA follows: TGTGCCAGCAGCTGGCCCGGGGTGACAGGGGGCGACGGAGGCAATGAGCAGTTCTTC.

This clonotype was counted between two and nine times. This chain connects TRBV6-5 to TRBJ1-2, with 8 bases matching TRBD1. The junction had 9 bases not matched to a gene; V was cut back by 5 bases and J by 4 bases. The CDR3 has 15 amino acids. Germline assignment: CDR1 MNHEY and CDR2 SVGAGI. The CDR3 DNA sequence: TGTGCCAGCAGTGAGGGACAGGCCGTCTTCTATGGCTACACCTTC. Translated: CASSEGQAVFYGYTF.

This clonotype turned up a few times. The chain couples TRBV2 to TRBJ2-1; D is tentatively TRBD1 or TRBD2 (5 bases each). This CDR3 comprises 14 residues. CDR1 is SNHLY, CDR2 FYNNEI, per germline. Trimming pared 6 bases from V and 10 bases from J, leaving 19 bases between. CDR3 loop: CASSPRQRPREQFF. In nucleotides, the CDR3 is TGTGCCAGCAGCCCACGACAGCGGCCCCGGGAGCAGTTCTTC.

CDR3 protein: CASSRPGTRSTDTQYF. In DNA form, the CDR3 reads TGCGCCAGCAGTCGCCCGGGGACTAGAAGCACAGATACGCAGTATTTT. The chain couples TRBV4-1 to TRBJ2-3; 8 bases match TRBD2. CDR3 size: 16 residues. Germline V CDR1 and CDR2: MGHRA, YSYEKL. With 6 bases clipped from V and 0 bases from J, the junction kept 8 bases outside the gene matches.

The rearrangement joins TRBV6-5 to TRBJ2-7, with D hard to call. Deletions cut 11 bases from V and 2 bases from J, with 16 bases between. Germline V CDR1 and CDR2: MNHEY, SVGAGI. The CDR3 totals 13 residues. In DNA form, the CDR3 reads TGTGCCTCCTCTAGGGCCGGTCCCTACGAGCAGTACTTC. Its translation: CASSRAGPYEQYF.

This clonotype was counted only a few times. V and J are TRBV5-1 and TRBJ1-2, with 10 bases that match TRBD1. The V gene's germline CDR1 is SGHRS and CDR2 YFSETQ. The CDR3 length is 16 residues. Unmatched junction bases numbered 13, after V lost 4 bases and J lost 7 bases. The CDR3 DNA sequence: TGCGCCAGCAGCGTGGGACCCCCGGGACAGGGGTTTGGCTACACCTTC. Its translation is CASSVGPPGQGFGYTF. Full variable domain (outside the CDR3, taken from reference TRBV5-1 and TRBJ1-2): KAGVTQTPRYLIKTRGQQVTLSCSPISGHRSVSWYQQTPGQGLQFLFEYFSETQRNKGNFPGRFSGRQFSNSRSEMNVSTLELGDSALYLCASSVGPPGQGFGYTFGSGTRLTVV.

As for this clonotype: This may be a read error: a much more frequent sequence differs by one nucleotide. The rearrangement uses TRBV7-2 and TRBJ2-7; D remains unclear. Trimming took 5 bases from V and 0 from J, leaving 5 bases between them. Germline assignment: CDR1 SGHTA and CDR2 FQGNSA. The length of the CDR3 is 12 residues. CDR3 DNA sequence: TGTGCCAGCAGCAAGAGCTCCTACGAGCAGTACTTC. Its translation: CASSKSSYEQYF.

This clonotype was detected a few times. J is TRBJ2-3 and V is TRBV6-5; no firm D call. From germline, CDR1 is MNHEY and CDR2 SVGAGI. The CDR3 has 14 amino acids. V was cut by 2 bases and J by 6 bases, with 12 bases left in between. The CDR3 region has the DNA TGTGCCAGCAGTTACGTTCTCAGTATGGATACGCAGTATTTT. It encodes CASSYVLSMDTQYF.

Notes on this clonotype: Relative to the germline gene, one junction end is altered; a read error may explain this. The chain couples TRBV2 to TRBJ2-2; D may correspond to TRBD1 or TRBD2 (5 bases each). Germline V CDR1 and CDR2: SNHLY, FYNNEI. The CDR3 extends over 14 amino acids. For the CDR3, the DNA is TGTGCCAGCAGTGACCTAAGGACAACCGGGGAGCTGTTCTTT. As protein: CASSDLRTTGELFF.

The chain uses TRBV10-1 and TRBJ2-3, with 13 positions matching TRBD2. Germline V gene sequence: CDR1 WNHNN, CDR2 SYGVQD (reference sequence). With V trimmed by 4 bases and J by 12 bases, 4 bases remained unmatched. This CDR3 region has 13 residues. The CDR3 sequence: CASSGGLAGVQYF. The CDR3 region has the DNA TGCGCCAGCAGTGGAGGACTAGCGGGGGTTCAGTATTTT.

The genes are TRBV5-1 and TRBJ2-7, with D possibly TRBD1 on 7 matching bases. The CDR3 totals 13 residues. The ends were cut back, 2 bases at V and 5 bases at J, with 11 bases in the middle. The germline gives CDR1 SGHRS, CDR2 YFSETQ. CDR3 in amino acids: CASSFQGEDEQYF. The CDR3, as DNA: TGCGCCAGCAGCTTCCAGGGGGAGGACGAGCAGTACTTC.

This clonotype was seen a handful of times. CDR3 in amino acids: CASSQPYRGTYEQYF. The CDR3, as DNA: TGTGCCAGCAGCCAACCCTACAGGGGCACCTACGAGCAGTACTTC. The chain recombines TRBV3-1 with TRBJ2-7; 7 positions match TRBD1. Germline trimming cut 2 bases from V and 2 bases from J; bases unmatched to any gene: 6. Germline V gene sequence: CDR1 LGHDT, CDR2 YNNKEL (reference sequence). The CDR3 extends over 15 amino acids.

This chain joins TRBV7-2 and TRBJ1-2; D might be TRBD1 (6 bases). Looked up from germline, CDR1 is SGHTA and CDR2 is FQGNSA. The ends were cut back, 4 bases at V and 7 bases at J, with 19 bases in the middle. The CDR3 runs 15 residues. In DNA form, the CDR3 reads TGTGCCAGCAGCTCGGCCCGGACAGCCTATGGTGGCTACACCTTC. Protein product: CASSSARTAYGGYTF.

This clonotype was found a few times. The V gene is TRBV12-3 or TRBV12-4, the J gene TRBJ2-2; D remains unclear. Trimming stripped 6 bases from V and 3 bases from J, with 14 bases between. This CDR3 contains 15 residues. The CDR3 nucleotides are TGTGCCAGCAGCCCCCGGCCCGGCGACACCGGGGAGCTGTTTTTT. It specifies CASSPRPGDTGELFF.

This rearrangement joins TRBV2 to TRBJ2-3; 8 bases match TRBD2. The CDR3 totals 16 residues. CDR1 is SNHLY and CDR2 is FYNNEI in the germline V gene. Trimming at V came to 3 bases and at J to 6 bases, leaving 11 bases not matched to a gene. The DNA for the CDR3 is TGTGCCAGCAGTGATAGCAGCGGGGGAAGTGCGGATACGCAGTATTTT. It is translated as CASSDSSGGSADTQYF.

There are a few counts of this clonotype. The J gene is TRBJ2-7, the V gene TRBV12-3 or TRBV12-4, with TRBD1 identical over 8 bases. This CDR3 contains 16 residues. V trimming: 5 bases; J trimming: 0 bases; junction bases outside the gene matches: 9. Here the CDR3 DNA reads TGTGCCAGCAGTAACCCCCGGGACAGGAGCTCCTACGAGCAGTACGTC. Amino acid sequence: CASSNPRDRSSYEQYV.

This clonotype has a count of ten or more. The genes are TRBV7-2 and TRBJ1-1; D is unclear. Trimming pared 3 bases from V and 0 bases from J, leaving 8 bases between. Germline-derived CDR1 and CDR2 are SGHTA and FQGNSA. The CDR3 spans 14 residues. The CDR3 region is CASSFAAMNTEAFF. For the CDR3, the DNA is TGTGCCAGCAGCTTTGCAGCCATGAACACTGAAGCTTTCTTT.

The chain joins TRBV7-2 to TRBJ1-2; unclear D gene. CDR1 is SGHTA and CDR2 is FQGNSA in the germline V gene. This CDR3 is built from 11 residues. The V and J ends lost 4 bases and 6 bases respectively, with 6 bases between them. CDR3 loop: CASSSIDGYTF. As DNA, the CDR3 is TGTGCCAGCAGCTCGATTGATGGCTACACCTTC.

The gene calls are TRBV12-3 or TRBV12-4 and TRBJ2-5; the D call may be TRBD1 or TRBD2 (5 bases each). This CDR3 has 14 residues. The germline V and J ends were trimmed by 4 bases and 5 bases, with 14 bases remaining between them. As DNA, the CDR3 is TGTGCCAGCAGTTCCAGTGGGGGTTTGGAGACCCAGTACTTC. Its protein product is CASSSSGGLETQYF.

The CDR3 DNA reads as TGCGCCAGCAGCTCTGGACTAGCGGCGACAGATACGCAGTATTTT. Translated: CASSSGLAATDTQYF. V gene TRBV5-1 combines with J gene TRBJ2-3; 10 positions agree with TRBD2. J was trimmed by 3 bases and V by 3 bases; bases with no gene match: 4. CDR3 length: 15 residues. Germline V gene lookup returns CDR1 SGHRS and CDR2 YFSETQ.

The genes are TRBV12-3 or TRBV12-4 and TRBJ2-7, with D unclear. V was shortened by 6 bases and J by 2 bases, with 17 bases between the two germline ends. The CDR3 contains 15 residues. CDR3 coding DNA: TGTGCCAGCAGCTACATACCCAGTTACCCCTACGAGCAGTACTTC. Encoded protein: CASSYIPSYPYEQYF.